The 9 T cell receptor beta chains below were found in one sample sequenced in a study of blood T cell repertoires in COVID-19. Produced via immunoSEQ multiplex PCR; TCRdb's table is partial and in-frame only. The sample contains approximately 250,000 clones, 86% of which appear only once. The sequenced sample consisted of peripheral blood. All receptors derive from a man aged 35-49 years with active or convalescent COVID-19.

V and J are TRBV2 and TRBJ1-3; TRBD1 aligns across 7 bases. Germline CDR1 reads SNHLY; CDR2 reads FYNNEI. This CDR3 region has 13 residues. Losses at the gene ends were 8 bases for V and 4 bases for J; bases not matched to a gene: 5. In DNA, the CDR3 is TGTGCCAGCTACGCAGGGGGAGGAAACACCATATATTTT. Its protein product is CASYAGGGNTIYF.

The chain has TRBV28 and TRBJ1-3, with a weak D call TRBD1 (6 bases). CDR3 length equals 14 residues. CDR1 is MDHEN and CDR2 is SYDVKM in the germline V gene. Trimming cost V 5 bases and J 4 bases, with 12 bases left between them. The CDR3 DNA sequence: TGTGCCAGCAGTCAGGGGTTCTTGGGAAACACCATATATTTT. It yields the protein CASSQGFLGNTIYF.

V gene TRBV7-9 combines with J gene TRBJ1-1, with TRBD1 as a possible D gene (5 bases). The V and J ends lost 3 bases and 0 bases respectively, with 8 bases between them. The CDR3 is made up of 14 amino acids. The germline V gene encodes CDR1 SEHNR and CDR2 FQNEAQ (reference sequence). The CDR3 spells CASSLGGLNTEAFF. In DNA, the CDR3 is TGTGCCAGCAGCTTGGGGGGGTTGAACACTGAAGCTTTCTTT. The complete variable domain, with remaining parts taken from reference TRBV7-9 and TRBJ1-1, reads DTGVSQNPRHKITKRGQNVTFRCDPISEHNRLYWYRQTLGQGPEFLTYFQNEAQLEKSRLLSDRFSAERPKGSFSTLEIQRTEQGDSAMYLCASSLGGLNTEAFFGQGTRLTVV.

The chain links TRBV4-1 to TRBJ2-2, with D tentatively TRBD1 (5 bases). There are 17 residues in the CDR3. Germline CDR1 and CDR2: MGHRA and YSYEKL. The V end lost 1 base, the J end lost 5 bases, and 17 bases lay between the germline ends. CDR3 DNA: TGCGCCAGCAGCCAAGGACAACACCAGGGTGGTACCGGGGAGCTGTTTTTT. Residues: CASSQGQHQGGTGELFF.

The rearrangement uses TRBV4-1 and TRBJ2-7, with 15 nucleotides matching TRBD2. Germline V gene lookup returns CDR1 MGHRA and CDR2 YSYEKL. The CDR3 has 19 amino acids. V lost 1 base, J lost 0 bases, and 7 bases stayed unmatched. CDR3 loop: CASSQVLGTSGRHSYEQYF. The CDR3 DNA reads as TGCGCCAGCAGCCAAGTCCTCGGGACTAGCGGGAGGCACTCCTACGAGCAGTACTTC.

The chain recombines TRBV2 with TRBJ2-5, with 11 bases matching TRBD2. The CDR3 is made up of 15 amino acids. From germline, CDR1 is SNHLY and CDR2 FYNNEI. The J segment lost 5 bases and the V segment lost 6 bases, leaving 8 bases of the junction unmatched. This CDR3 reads CASRPSSSGGETQYF. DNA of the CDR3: TGTGCCAGCAGACCGTCCTCTAGCGGGGGGGAGACCCAGTACTTC.

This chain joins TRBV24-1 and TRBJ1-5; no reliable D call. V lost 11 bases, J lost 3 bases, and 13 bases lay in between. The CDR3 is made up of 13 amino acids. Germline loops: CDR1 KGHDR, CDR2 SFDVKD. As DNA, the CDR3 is TGTGCCAGCGACGGAGGGAACAATCAGCCCCAGCATTTT. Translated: CASDGGNNQPQHF.

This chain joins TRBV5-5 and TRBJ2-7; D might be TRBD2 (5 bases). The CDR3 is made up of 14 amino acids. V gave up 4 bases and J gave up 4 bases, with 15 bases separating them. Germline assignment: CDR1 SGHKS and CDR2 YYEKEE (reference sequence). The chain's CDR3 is CASSPEGRSYEQYF. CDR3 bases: TGTGCCAGCAGCCCTGAGGGCAGATCATACGAGCAGTACTTC.

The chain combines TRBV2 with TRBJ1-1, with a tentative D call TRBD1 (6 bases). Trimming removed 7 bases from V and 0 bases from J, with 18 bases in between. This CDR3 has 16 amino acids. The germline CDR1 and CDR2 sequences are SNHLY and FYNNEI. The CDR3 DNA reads TGTGCCAGCACCCCGAAGAGGGGGACACTGAACACTGAAGCTTTCTTT. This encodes CASTPKRGTLNTEAFF.